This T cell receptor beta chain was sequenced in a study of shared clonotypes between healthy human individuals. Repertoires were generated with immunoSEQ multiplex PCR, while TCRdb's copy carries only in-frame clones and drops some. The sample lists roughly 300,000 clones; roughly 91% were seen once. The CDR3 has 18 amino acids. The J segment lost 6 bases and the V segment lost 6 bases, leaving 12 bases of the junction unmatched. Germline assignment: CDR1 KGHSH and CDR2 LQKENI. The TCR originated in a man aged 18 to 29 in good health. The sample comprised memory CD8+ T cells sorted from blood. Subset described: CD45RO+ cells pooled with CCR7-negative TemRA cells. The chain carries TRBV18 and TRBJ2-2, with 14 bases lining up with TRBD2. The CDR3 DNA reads TGTGCCAGCTCCGATCTCGGGACTAGCGGGAGTTTGTCCGGGGAGCTGTTTTTT. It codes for CASSDLGTSGSLSGELFF.